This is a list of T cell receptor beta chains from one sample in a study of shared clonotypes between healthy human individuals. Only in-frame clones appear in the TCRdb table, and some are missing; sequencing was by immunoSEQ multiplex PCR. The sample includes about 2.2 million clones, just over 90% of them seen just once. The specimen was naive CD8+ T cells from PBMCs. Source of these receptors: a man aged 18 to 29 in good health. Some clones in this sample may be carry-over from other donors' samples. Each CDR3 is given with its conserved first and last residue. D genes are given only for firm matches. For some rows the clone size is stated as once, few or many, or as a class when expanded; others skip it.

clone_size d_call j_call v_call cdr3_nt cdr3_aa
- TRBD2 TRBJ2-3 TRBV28 TGTGCCAGCAGCTCGGGACTACAAACAGATACGCAGTATTTT CASSSGLQTDTQYF
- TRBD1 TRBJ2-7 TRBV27 TGTGCCAGCAGTTCACGGACAGGGAACTACGAGCAGTACTTC CASSSRTGNYEQYF
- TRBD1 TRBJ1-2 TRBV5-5 TGTGCCAGCAGCTATTTACAGGGGCACACCGTCCTTAACTATGGCTACACCTTC CASSYLQGHTVLNYGYTF
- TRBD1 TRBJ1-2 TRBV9 TGTGCCAGCAGCGTAGCGGACAGGGGGGATACCTATGGCTACACCTTC CASSVADRGDTYGYTF
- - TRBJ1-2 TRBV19 TGTGCCACCAGCCCGGGTGGGAACTATGGCTACACCTTC CATSPGGNYGYTF
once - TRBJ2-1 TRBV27 TGTGCCAGCAGTCCTCTTCCCCGGGACCAAGGGCATGAGCAGTTCTTC CASSPLPRDQGHEQFF
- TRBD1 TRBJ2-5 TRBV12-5 TGTGCTAGTGCTATTGAGGGACAGGGTATTGTGGAGACCCAGTACTTC CASAIEGQGIVETQYF
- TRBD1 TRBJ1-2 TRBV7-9 TGTGCCAGCAGCTCTAGGACAGGGGAAGGCGGCTACACCTTC CASSSRTGEGGYTF
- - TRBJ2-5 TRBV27 TGTGCCAGCGGTATAGGGGGGGAGACCCAGTACTTC CASGIGGETQYF
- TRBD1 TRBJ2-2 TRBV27 TGTGCCAGCAGTTTAGAGGGGGCGGCCGGGGAGCTGTTTTTT CASSLEGAAGELFF
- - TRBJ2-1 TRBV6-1 TGTGCCAGCAGTGAATTTGGGGGACCCAATGAGCAGTTCTTC CASSEFGGPNEQFF
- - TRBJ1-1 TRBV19 TGTGCCAGTTCGATCGATCAAGAGGTGAACACTGAAGCTTTCTTT CASSIDQEVNTEAFF
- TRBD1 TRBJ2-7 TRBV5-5 TGTGCCAGCAGCTCCCGGGACAGAAGAGACTACGAGCAGTACTTC CASSSRDRRDYEQYF
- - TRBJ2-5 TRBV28 TGTGCCAGCAGTTTGGGCCAGGTTTTGCCCCAAGAGACCCAGTACTTC CASSLGQVLPQETQYF
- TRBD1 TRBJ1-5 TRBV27 TGTGCCAGCAGTTTGTACAGGGGAGACAATCAGCCCCAGCATTTT CASSLYRGDNQPQHF
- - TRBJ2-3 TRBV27 TGTGCCAGCAGCCCCCCTAGCACAGATACGCAGTATTTT CASSPPSTDTQYF
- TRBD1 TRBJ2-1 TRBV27 TGTGCGACAGGGTTGTTGGACAATGAGCAGTTCTTC CATGLLDNEQFF
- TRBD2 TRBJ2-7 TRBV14 TGTGCCAGCAGCCCCTGGGGGGGCTCCTACGAGCAGTACTTC CASSPWGGSYEQYF
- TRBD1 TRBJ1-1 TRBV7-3 TGTGCCAGCAGCCCCGACAGGGCCACTGAAGCTTTCTTT CASSPDRATEAFF
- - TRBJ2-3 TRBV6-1 TGTGCCAGCAGTGATCCCTTTAAGGGCAGCACAGATACGCAGTATTTT CASSDPFKGSTDTQYF
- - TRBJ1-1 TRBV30 TGTGCCTGGAGTGGGTGGGGGGGCAGAGGGAACACTGAAGCTTTCTTT CAWSGWGGRGNTEAFF
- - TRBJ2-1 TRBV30 TGTGCCTGGAGTGTACTGGACTACAATGAGCAGTTCTTC CAWSVLDYNEQFF
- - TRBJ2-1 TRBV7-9 TGTGCCAGCAGGACAGGGGTGGGAGGGGAGCAGTTCTTC CASRTGVGGEQFF
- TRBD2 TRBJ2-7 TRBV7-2 TGTGCCAGCAGCTTAACTACTAGCGGGTGGTACGAGCAGTACTTC CASSLTTSGWYEQYF
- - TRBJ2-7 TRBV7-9 TGTGCCAGCAGCTTGGGAGACAATCTATTCTACGAGCAGTACTTC CASSLGDNLFYEQYF
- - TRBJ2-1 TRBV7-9 TGTGCCAGCAGCCGTGTCTCCTACAATGAGCAGTTCTTC CASSRVSYNEQFF
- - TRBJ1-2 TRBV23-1 TGCGCCAGCACCACAATGTTCGGGGCAGCGGGCTATGGCTACACCTTC CASTTMFGAAGYGYTF
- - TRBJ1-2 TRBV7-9 TGTGCCAGCAGCTTAGGGGCTGGGCTAAGCTATGGCTACACCTTC CASSLGAGLSYGYTF